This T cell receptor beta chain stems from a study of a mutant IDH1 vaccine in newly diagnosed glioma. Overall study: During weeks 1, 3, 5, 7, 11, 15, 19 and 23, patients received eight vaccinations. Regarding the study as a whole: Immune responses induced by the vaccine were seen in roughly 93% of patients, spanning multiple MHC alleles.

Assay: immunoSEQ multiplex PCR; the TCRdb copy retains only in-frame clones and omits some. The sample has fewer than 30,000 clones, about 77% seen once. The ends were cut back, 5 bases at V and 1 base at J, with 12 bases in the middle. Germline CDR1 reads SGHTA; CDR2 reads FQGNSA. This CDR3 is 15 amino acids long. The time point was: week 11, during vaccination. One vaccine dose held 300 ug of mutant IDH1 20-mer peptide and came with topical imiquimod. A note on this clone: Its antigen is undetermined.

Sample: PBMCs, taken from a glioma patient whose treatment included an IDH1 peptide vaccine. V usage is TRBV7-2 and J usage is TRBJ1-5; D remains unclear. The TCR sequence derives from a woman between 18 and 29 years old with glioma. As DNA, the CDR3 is TGTGCCAGCAGCGCAGGACCAATGAGCAATCAGCCCCAGCATTTT. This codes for CASSAGPMSNQPQHF.